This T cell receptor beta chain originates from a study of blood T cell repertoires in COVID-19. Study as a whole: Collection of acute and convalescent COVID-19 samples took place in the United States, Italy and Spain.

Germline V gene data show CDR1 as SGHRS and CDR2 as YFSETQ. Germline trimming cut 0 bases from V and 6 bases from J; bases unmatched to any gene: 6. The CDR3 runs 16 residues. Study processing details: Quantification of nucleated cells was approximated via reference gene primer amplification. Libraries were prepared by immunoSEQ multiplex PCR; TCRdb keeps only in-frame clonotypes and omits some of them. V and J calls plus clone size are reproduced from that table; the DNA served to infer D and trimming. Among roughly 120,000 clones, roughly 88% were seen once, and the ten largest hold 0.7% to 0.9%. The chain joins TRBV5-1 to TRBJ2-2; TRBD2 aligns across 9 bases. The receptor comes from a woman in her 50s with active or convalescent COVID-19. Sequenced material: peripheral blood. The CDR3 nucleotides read TGCGCCAGCAGCTTGGAGGGGACTAGCCCCCCCGGGGAGCTGTTTTTT. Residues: CASSLEGTSPPGELFF.